This entry features one TCR beta chain sequence. The sample originates from a study of shared clonotypes between healthy human individuals. Sequencing used immunoSEQ multiplex PCR; TCRdb keeps in-frame clones, though not all of them. This table holds about 560,000 clones, roughly four fifths found once. Trimming took 2 bases from V and 3 from J; bases not matched to a gene: 7. Germline V gives CDR1 SGHTA, CDR2 FQGNSA. The CDR3 is made up of 17 amino acids. The TCR originated in a woman aged 40 to 50 in good health. Some clones in this sample may be carry-over from other donors' samples. The gene calls are TRBV7-2 and TRBJ2-3, with 11 positions matching TRBD2. Specimen: PBMCs. In DNA, the CDR3 is TGTGCCAGCAGCTTACTGTGGGTAGCGGGAGGGACAGATACGCAGTATTTT. Its protein is CASSLLWVAGGTDTQYF.